What follows are 15 T cell receptor beta chains derived from one specimen sequenced in a study of T cell responses to AZD1222 COVID-19 vaccine. Libraries were prepared by immunoSEQ multiplex PCR; TCRdb keeps only in-frame clonotypes and omits some of them. Of more than 70,000 clones in the sample, 70% to 90% are singletons; the top ten hold 1.3%. Sequenced here: peripheral blood, sampled 28 days after the second AZD1222 dose. Source of these receptors: an adult who received the AZD1222 COVID-19 vaccine.

V and J are TRBV7-2 and TRBJ2-7; D is undetermined. V lost 5 bases and J 0 bases, leaving 11 bases between the germline ends. This CDR3 comprises 14 residues. The V gene's germline CDR1 is SGHTA and CDR2 FQGNSA. The CDR3 DNA is TGTGCCAGCAGCCGTGTGTGGGACTCCTACGAGCAGTACTTC. Translated, it gives CASSRVWDSYEQYF.

This clone was seen only a few times. The rearrangement joins TRBV3-1 (or the pseudogene TRBV3-2) to TRBJ2-7; D may be TRBD1 or TRBD2 (5 bases each). The germline gives CDR1 LGHDT, CDR2 YNNKEL (reference sequence). The ends were cut back, 0 bases at V and 3 bases at J, with 21 bases in the middle. The CDR3 is 18 residues long. The CDR3 spells CASSQDLGTNAAYYEQYF. For the CDR3, the DNA is TGTGCCAGCAGCCAAGATCTCGGGACGAACGCCGCCTACTACGAGCAGTACTTC.

This clone was seen once. The CDR3 region is CASSLVPGIGDEQYF. In nucleotides, the CDR3 is TGTGCCAGCAGCTTAGTCCCAGGGATAGGGGACGAGCAGTACTTC. V gene TRBV7-8 combines with J gene TRBJ2-7; tentatively, D is TRBD1 (5 bases). The germline CDR1 and CDR2 sequences are SGHVS and FQNEAQ. This CDR3 has 15 residues. Deletions cut 1 base from V and 5 bases from J, with 15 bases between.

DNA of the CDR3: TGTGCCAGCAGTCACGGACAGGGCTACGAGCAGTACTTC. Translated: CASSHGQGYEQYF. The chain employs TRBV6-2 or TRBV6-3 and TRBJ2-7; 8 positions match TRBD1. Trimming at V came to 5 bases and at J to 3 bases, leaving 3 bases not matched to a gene. The CDR3 length is 13 residues. Germline CDR1 and CDR2: MNHEY and SVGEGT.

This chain connects TRBV6-5 to TRBJ2-7, with 10 bases aligning to TRBD1. The CDR3 length is 14 residues. Germline assignment: CDR1 MNHEY and CDR2 SVGAGI. V was clipped by 11 bases and J by 6 bases; unmatched bases: 13. CDR3 nucleotide sequence: TGTGCCTTCCAGCTGGGACAGGGGATCGGCGAGCAGTACTTC. Protein sequence: CAFQLGQGIGEQYF.

The gene calls are TRBV2 and TRBJ1-1, with D possibly being TRBD1 (5 bases). V lost 2 bases to trimming and J lost 9 bases, with 13 bases between them. Germline V gives CDR1 SNHLY, CDR2 FYNNEI. This CDR3 spans 13 amino acids. The CDR3 DNA reads TGTGCCAGCAGTGAAATAACGGGGGAGAAAGCTTTCTTT. Amino acids: CASSEITGEKAFF.

V and J are TRBV6-2 or TRBV6-3 and TRBJ1-6; D unresolved. The CDR3 spans 15 residues. Deletions cut 2 bases from V and 9 bases from J, with 14 bases between. Germline loops: CDR1 MNHEY, CDR2 SVGEGT. The CDR3 DNA follows: TGTGCCAGCAGTTACCGGAAGGCAGGTACTTCACCCCTCCACTTT. Amino acids: CASSYRKAGTSPLHF.

This rearrangement joins TRBV7-9 to TRBJ2-5, with TRBD1 matching over 7 bases. This CDR3 has 14 amino acids. The V gene's germline CDR1 is SEHNR and CDR2 FQNEAQ (reference sequence). Unmatched junction bases numbered 6, after V lost 3 bases and J lost 5 bases. The CDR3 coding sequence is TGTGCCAGCAGCTTGGACAGGTCCCCTGAGACCCAGTACTTC. Translating gives CASSLDRSPETQYF.

The table lists this clone with a few counts. V gene TRBV19 combines with J gene TRBJ2-1; possibly TRBD2 for D (6 bases). The V and J ends lost 2 bases and 7 bases respectively, with 15 bases between them. In germline, CDR1 is LNHDA, CDR2 SQIVND (reference sequence). The CDR3 spans 15 residues. CDR3 loop: CASSITSPRLNEQFF. In nucleotides, the CDR3 is TGTGCCAGTAGTATAACTAGCCCCCGATTAAATGAGCAGTTCTTC.

This clone was detected only once. The chain employs TRBV9 and TRBJ2-2; D possibly corresponds to TRBD2 (5 bases). Trimming left V 1 base short and J 7 bases short, with 11 bases between. Per the germline V gene, CDR1 is SGDLS and CDR2 is YYNGEE. There are 14 residues in the CDR3. CDR3 residues: CASSVIAFGGELFF. As DNA, the CDR3 is TGTGCCAGCAGCGTAATAGCGTTCGGCGGGGAGCTGTTTTTT.

This rearrangement joins TRBV5-4 to TRBJ2-3; D gene uncertain. Deletions cut 7 bases from V and 1 base from J, with 13 bases between. Germline CDR1 reads SGHNT; CDR2 reads YYREEE (reference sequence). CDR3 length: 14 amino acids. CDR3 bases: TGTGCCAGCTCACGAGTGTCGGGCACAGATACGCAGTATTTT. Translation gives CASSRVSGTDTQYF.

This clone was counted only a few times. The chain combines TRBV7-9 with TRBJ1-1; 8 nucleotides align to TRBD1. Germline-derived CDR1 and CDR2 are SEHNR and FQNEAQ (reference sequence). V shed 4 bases and J 5 bases; nucleotides not matched to a gene: 6. This CDR3 contains 14 residues. The CDR3 sequence: CASSSTGAGTEAFF. For the CDR3, the DNA is TGTGCCAGCAGCTCGACAGGGGCGGGAACTGAAGCTTTCTTT.

This chain uses TRBV9 with TRBJ1-6; unclear D gene. From germline, CDR1 is SGDLS and CDR2 YYNGEE. V lost 3 bases and J 7 bases, leaving 8 bases between the germline ends. The CDR3 runs 13 residues. CDR3 protein: CASSASENSPLHF. In DNA form, the CDR3 reads TGTGCCAGCAGCGCCTCAGAGAATTCACCCCTCCACTTT. The whole variable domain, filled in from reference TRBV9 and TRBJ1-6, reads DSGVTQTPKHLITATGQRVTLRCSPRSGDLSVYWYQQSLDQGLQFLIQYYNGEERAKGNILERFSAQQFPDLHSELNLSSLELGDSALYFCASSASENSPLHFGNGTRLTVT.

In DNA, the CDR3 is TGTGCCAGCAGTTACGAGGGGATGGGAGGCTACACCTTC. It translates to CASSYEGMGGYTF. The chain carries TRBV6-5 and TRBJ1-2, with a weak D call TRBD1 (5 bases). This CDR3 comprises 13 residues. Trimming shortened V by 2 bases and J by 8 bases, and 12 bases separated the two germline ends. Germline V gives CDR1 MNHEY, CDR2 SVGAGI.

The chain employs TRBV7-5 and TRBJ1-6; no check of the table's D call, TRBD1, against the DNA was made. TRBV7-5 is a documented pseudogene. The CDR3 consists of 14 residues. The CDR3 DNA reads TGTGCCAGAAGCCACCAAAGGGGTGGTTCACCCCTCCACTTT. Translation gives CARSHQRGGSPLHF.